The clone carrying this T cell receptor beta chain was seen ten or more times. The target antigen is unknown. The sample belongs to a study of HIV-infected patients and healthy controls. Study-level results: Slight age and sex differences between study cohorts did not explain the diversity differences.

400 to 550 ng RNA was reverse transcribed with alpha and beta constant-region primers. Using multiplexing indices, alpha and beta chain libraries were generated apart by chain-specific third strand synthesis. TCRdb ran MiXCR on the 5' RACE reads and lists one entry per CDR3 protein. The table lists approximately 17,000 distinct CDR3 sequences, more than 8% of them singletons. The repertoire came from unfractionated whole blood and reflected all unsorted peripheral T cells. The sequence derives from an adult in good health. Sequencing used blood.

CDR3 protein: CASSGQPLTTTETQYF. In nucleotides, the CDR3 is TGTGCCAGCAGTGGACAGCCCCTGACAACCACAGAGACCCAGTACTTC. The chain joins TRBV2 to TRBJ2-5; D perhaps matches TRBD1 (5 bases). The CDR3 totals 16 residues. The V end lost 4 bases, the J end lost 4 bases, and 19 bases lay between the germline ends. Germline CDR1 reads SNHLY; CDR2 reads FYNNEI.